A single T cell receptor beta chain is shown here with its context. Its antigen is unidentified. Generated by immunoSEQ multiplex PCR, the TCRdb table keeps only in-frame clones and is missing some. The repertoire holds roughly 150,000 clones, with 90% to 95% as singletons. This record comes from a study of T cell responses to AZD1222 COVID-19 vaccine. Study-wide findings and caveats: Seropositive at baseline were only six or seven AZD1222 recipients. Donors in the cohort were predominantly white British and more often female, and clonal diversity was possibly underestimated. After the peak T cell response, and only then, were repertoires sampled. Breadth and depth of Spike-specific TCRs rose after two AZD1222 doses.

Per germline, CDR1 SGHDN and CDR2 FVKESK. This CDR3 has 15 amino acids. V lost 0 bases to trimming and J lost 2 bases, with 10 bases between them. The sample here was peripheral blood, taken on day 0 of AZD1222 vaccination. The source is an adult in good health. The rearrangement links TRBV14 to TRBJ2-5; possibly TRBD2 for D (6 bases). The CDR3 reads CASSQEIGGQETQYF. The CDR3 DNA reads TGTGCCAGCAGCCAAGAGATCGGGGGTCAAGAGACCCAGTACTTC. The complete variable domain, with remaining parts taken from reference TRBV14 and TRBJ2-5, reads EAGVTQFPSHSVIEKGQTVTLRCDPISGHDNLYWYRRVMGKEIKFLLHFVKESKQDESGMPNNRFLAERTGGTYSTLKVQPAELEDSGVYFCASSQEIGGQETQYFGPGTRLLVL.